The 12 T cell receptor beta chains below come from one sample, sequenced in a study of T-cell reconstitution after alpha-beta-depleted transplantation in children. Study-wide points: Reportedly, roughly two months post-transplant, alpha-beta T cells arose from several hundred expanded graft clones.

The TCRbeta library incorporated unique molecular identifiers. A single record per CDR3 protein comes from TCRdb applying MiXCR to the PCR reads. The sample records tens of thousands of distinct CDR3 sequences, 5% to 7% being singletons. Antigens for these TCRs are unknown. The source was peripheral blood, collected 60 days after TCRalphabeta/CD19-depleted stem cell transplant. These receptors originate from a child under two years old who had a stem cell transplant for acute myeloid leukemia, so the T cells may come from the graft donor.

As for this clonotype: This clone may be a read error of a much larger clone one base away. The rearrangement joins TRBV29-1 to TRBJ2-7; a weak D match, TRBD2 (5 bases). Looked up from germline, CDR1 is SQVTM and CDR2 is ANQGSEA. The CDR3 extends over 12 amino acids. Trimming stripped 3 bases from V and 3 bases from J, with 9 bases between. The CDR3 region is CSVEEVYYEQYF. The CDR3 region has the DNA TGCAGCGTTGAGGAGGTGTACTACGAGCAGTACTTC.

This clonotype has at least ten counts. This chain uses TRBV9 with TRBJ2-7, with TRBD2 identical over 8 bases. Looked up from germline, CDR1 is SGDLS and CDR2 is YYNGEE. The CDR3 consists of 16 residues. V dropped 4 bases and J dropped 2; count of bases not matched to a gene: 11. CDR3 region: CASSPVGSGIPYEQYF. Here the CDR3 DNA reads TGTGCCAGCAGCCCGGTGGGTAGCGGGATCCCCTACGAGCAGTACTTC.

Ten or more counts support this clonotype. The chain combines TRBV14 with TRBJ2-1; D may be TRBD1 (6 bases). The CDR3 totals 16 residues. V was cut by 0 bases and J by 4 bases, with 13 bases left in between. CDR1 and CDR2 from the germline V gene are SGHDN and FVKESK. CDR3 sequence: CASSQDQGIRYNEQFF. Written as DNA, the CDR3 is TGTGCCAGCAGCCAAGACCAGGGGATTCGTTACAATGAGCAGTTCTTC. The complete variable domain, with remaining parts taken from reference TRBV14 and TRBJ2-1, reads EAGVTQFPSHSVIEKGQTVTLRCDPISGHDNLYWYRRVMGKEIKFLLHFVKESKQDESGMPNNRFLAERTGGTYSTLKVQPAELEDSGVYFCASSQDQGIRYNEQFFGPGTRLTVL.

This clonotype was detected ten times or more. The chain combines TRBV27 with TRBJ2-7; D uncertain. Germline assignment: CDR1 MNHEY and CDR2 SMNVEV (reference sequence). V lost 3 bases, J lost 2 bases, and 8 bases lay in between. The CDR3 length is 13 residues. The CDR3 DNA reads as TGTGCCAGCAGTTTCAGTCGCGCCTACGAGCAGTACTTC. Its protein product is CASSFSRAYEQYF.

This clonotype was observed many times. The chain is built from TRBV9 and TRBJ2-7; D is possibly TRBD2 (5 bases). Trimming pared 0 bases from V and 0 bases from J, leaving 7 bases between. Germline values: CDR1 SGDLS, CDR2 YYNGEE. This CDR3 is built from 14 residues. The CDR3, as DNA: TGTGCCAGCAGCGTAGAGGGAGACTCCTACGAGCAGTACTTC. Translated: CASSVEGDSYEQYF.

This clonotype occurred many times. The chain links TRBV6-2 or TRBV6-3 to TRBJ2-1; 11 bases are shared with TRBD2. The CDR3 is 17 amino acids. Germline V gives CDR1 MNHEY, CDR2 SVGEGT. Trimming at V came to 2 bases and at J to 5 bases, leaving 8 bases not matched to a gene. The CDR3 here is CASSYASGGMRNNEQFF. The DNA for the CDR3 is TGTGCCAGCAGTTACGCTAGCGGGGGGATGAGGAACAATGAGCAGTTCTTC.

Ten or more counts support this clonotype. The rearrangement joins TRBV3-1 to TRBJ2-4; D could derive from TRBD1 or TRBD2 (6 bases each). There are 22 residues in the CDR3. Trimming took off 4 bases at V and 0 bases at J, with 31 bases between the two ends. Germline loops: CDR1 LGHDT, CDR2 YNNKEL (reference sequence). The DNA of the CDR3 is TGTGCCAGCAGCCTATTTCGGGGGCCCGGGAAGCAGAGCCCTTTAGCCAAAAACATTCAGTACTTC. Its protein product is CASSLFRGPGKQSPLAKNIQYF.

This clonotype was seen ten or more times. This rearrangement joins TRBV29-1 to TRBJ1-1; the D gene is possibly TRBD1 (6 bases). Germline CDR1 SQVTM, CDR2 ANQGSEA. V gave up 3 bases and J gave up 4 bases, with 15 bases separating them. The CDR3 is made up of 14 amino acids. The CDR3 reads CSVDRGREGTEAFF. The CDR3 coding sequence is TGCAGCGTTGACAGGGGAAGGGAAGGCACTGAAGCTTTCTTT.

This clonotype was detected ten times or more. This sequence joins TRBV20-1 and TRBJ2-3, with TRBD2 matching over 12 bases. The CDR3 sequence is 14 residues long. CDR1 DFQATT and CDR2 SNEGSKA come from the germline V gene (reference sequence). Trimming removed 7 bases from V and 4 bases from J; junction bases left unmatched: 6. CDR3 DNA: TGCAGTGTACCTAGCGGGGGGGCCGCAGATACGCAGTATTTT. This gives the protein CSVPSGGAADTQYF.

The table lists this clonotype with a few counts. CDR3 sequence (DNA): TGTGCCAGCACAGGGGGTTCTTACGAGCAGTACTTC. As protein: CASTGGSYEQYF. The chain joins TRBV6-2 or TRBV6-3 to TRBJ2-7; TRBD1 aligns across 7 bases. CDR1 is MNHEY and CDR2 is SVGEGT in the germline V gene. Losses at the gene ends were 7 bases for V and 4 bases for J; bases not matched to a gene: 4. This CDR3 region has 12 residues.

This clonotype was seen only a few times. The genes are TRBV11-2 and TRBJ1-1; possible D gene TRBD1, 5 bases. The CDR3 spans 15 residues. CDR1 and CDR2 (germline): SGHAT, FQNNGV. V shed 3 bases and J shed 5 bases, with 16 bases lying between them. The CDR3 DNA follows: TGTGCCAGCAGCTTCCCGGGACTGGTTATGACTGAAGCTTTCTTT. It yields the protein CASSFPGLVMTEAFF.

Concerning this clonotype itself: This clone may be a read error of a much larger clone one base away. CDR3 residues: CASSPGSGGYWGYNEQLF. The CDR3 DNA reads TGTGCCAGCAGCCCGGGTAGCGGGGGCTACTGGGGCTACAATGAGCAGCTCTTC. The chain employs TRBV7-6 and TRBJ2-1; the match to TRBD2 covers 9 bases. Per germline, CDR1 SGHVS and CDR2 FNYEAQ. This CDR3 has 18 residues.